These 31 T cell receptor beta chains originate from one sample sequenced in a study of control samples from healthy donors and cancer patients (dated by TCRdb to between 2020 and 2021). The library relied on the immunoSEQ multiplex PCR assay. The source is immuneACCESS, and TCRdb retained only in-frame sequences with V and J called. Part of the clones is not carried over; for the studies checked, unresolved V genes explain less than half of this, and the remainder is unexplained. The sample data list about 150,000 clones, and just over 85% of these were observed just once. The ten largest clonotypes hold 1.5% to 2% of the sample. The source material was blood. The origin of the receptors is a man younger than 30 in good health.

This clone appeared a single time. CDR3 sequence reads: CSFSPSGNEQYF. The CDR3, as DNA: TGCAGCTTCTCTCCCTCGGGGAACGAGCAGTACTTC. The chain has TRBV29-1 and TRBJ2-7, with D perhaps matching TRBD2 (5 bases). The CDR3 contains 12 residues. The germline V gene encodes CDR1 SQVTM and CDR2 ANQGSEA. V gave up 8 bases and J gave up 5 bases, with 16 bases separating them.

The sample holds a few counts of this clone. The chain uses TRBV5-1 and TRBJ2-3; D is possibly TRBD2 (5 bases). The CDR3 consists of 14 residues. CDR1 is SGHRS and CDR2 is YFSETQ in the germline V gene. V was trimmed by 4 bases and J by 0 bases, leaving 9 bases between them. Here the CDR3 reads CASSPRGSTDTQYF. The CDR3 coding sequence is TGCGCCAGCAGCCCTCGAGGGAGCACAGATACGCAGTATTTT.

This chain joins TRBV9 and TRBJ1-3; D ambiguous. V was shortened by 2 bases and J by 0 bases, with 12 bases between the two germline ends. CDR1 SGDLS and CDR2 YYNGEE come from the germline V gene. This CDR3 has 16 residues. In DNA, the CDR3 is TGTGCCAGCAGCGTGAGTCCCCCGTACTCTGGAAACACCATATATTTT. Encoded protein: CASSVSPPYSGNTIYF.

This clone was seen at least ten times. V gene TRBV11-2 combines with J gene TRBJ2-5; possibly TRBD2 for D (5 bases). This CDR3 has 19 amino acids. The germline V gene has CDR1 SGHAT and CDR2 FQNNGV. Deletions cut 5 bases from V and 1 base from J, with 26 bases between. For the CDR3, the DNA is TGTGCCAGCAGCCCCTCTCGGGTCTTCGTCGGGGTTACCCAAGAGACCCAGTACTTC. Amino acid sequence: CASSPSRVFVGVTQETQYF.

This clone was observed a single time. The rearrangement uses TRBV4-2 and TRBJ2-7, with D maybe TRBD1 (6 bases). Germline-derived CDR1 and CDR2 are LGHNA and YNFKEQ. This CDR3 contains 19 residues. V was shortened by 0 bases and J by 3 bases, with 24 bases between the two germline ends. The CDR3 loop reads CASSQELERLGTSHYEQYF. The CDR3 DNA follows: TGTGCCAGCAGCCAAGAATTGGAAAGGCTCGGGACATCGCACTACGAGCAGTACTTC.

J is TRBJ2-3 and V is TRBV11-1, with D unresolved. The germline CDR1 and CDR2 sequences are SGHAT and FQDESV (reference sequence). Trimming removed 8 bases at V and 0 bases at J, with 9 bases between. This CDR3 comprises 13 residues. The CDR3 DNA reads as TGTGCCAGCGGAGACGGTAGCACAGATACGCAGTATTTT. Translation: CASGDGSTDTQYF.

The CDR3 is CASSSGLHPGNTIYF. For the CDR3, the DNA is TGTGCCAGCAGCAGCGGACTACATCCCGGAAACACCATATATTTT. The V call is TRBV21-1, the J call TRBJ1-3. TRBV21-1 has pseudogene status. CDR3 length: 15 residues.

The V call is TRBV12-3 or TRBV12-4, the J call TRBJ2-3; perhaps TRBD2 as D (6 bases). The ends were cut back, 3 bases at V and 2 bases at J, with 6 bases in the middle. This CDR3 contains 13 residues. Here the CDR3 reads CASSLRDTDTQYF. CDR3 DNA: TGTGCCAGCAGTTTGCGGGACACAGATACGCAGTATTTT.

This chain uses TRBV4-2 with TRBJ2-2, with 9 bases identical to TRBD1. The CDR3 runs to 15 residues. Germline values: CDR1 LGHNA, CDR2 YNFKEQ. The V gene end was trimmed by 8 bases and the J gene end by 7 bases; junction bases not matched to a gene: 11. Here the CDR3 DNA reads TGTGCCAGCGGAGATCGTGGGACAGGGCTCGGGGAGCTGTTTTTT. Translation: CASGDRGTGLGELFF.

This chain joins TRBV27 and TRBJ2-7; 7 nucleotides line up with TRBD1. The CDR3 sequence is 12 residues long. The V and J ends lost 5 bases and 5 bases, in that order; junction bases with no gene match: 3. In germline, CDR1 is MNHEY, CDR2 SMNVEV (reference sequence). This CDR3 reads CASSDRVHEQYF. CDR3 nucleotides: TGTGCCAGCAGTGACAGGGTCCACGAGCAGTACTTC.

This clone has a single count. V is TRBV24-1 and J is TRBJ1-2; D is perhaps TRBD1 (5 bases). The ends were cut back, 4 bases at V and 5 bases at J, with 13 bases in the middle. The CDR3 consists of 14 residues. Per the germline V gene, CDR1 is KGHDR and CDR2 is SFDVKD. The CDR3 coding sequence is TGTGCCACCAGTGACCCCATCGACAGTTATGGCTACACCTTC. Translation gives CATSDPIDSYGYTF.

This clone appeared a few times. The gene calls are TRBV13 and TRBJ2-7, with 7 bases lining up with TRBD1. The CDR3 length is 15 residues. Germline V gene sequence: CDR1 PRHDT, CDR2 FYEKMQ (reference sequence). J lost 0 bases, V lost 1 base, and 3 bases had no gene match. CDR3 loop: CASSLVGQRSYEQYF. In DNA, the CDR3 is TGTGCCAGCAGCTTAGTGGGACAGCGCTCCTACGAGCAGTACTTC.

CDR3: CASSPPNEYEQYF. The CDR3 coding sequence is TGTGCCAGCTCACCGCCGAATGAATACGAGCAGTACTTC. The chain links TRBV18 to TRBJ2-7; D is unresolved. With 3 bases removed from V and 4 bases from J, the gap between germline ends came to 10 bases. CDR1 and CDR2 from the germline V gene are KGHSH and LQKENI. This CDR3 region has 13 residues.

J is TRBJ2-7 and V is TRBV6-5; TRBD2 matches 7 bases. Germline CDR1 and CDR2: MNHEY and SVGAGI. The J segment lost 2 bases and the V segment lost 0 bases, leaving 7 bases of the junction unmatched. The CDR3 is 16 amino acids. DNA for the CDR3: TGTGCCAGCAGTTACTCGATTGGGACTATACCCTACGAGCAGTACTTC. Translating it yields CASSYSIGTIPYEQYF.

The V gene is TRBV5-3, the J gene TRBJ2-5; D remains unclear. TRBV5-3 is an open reading frame whose function is uncertain. CDR3 length: 15 amino acids. V gave up 3 bases and J gave up 5 bases, with 17 bases separating them. This CDR3 reads CARSSPPSVGETQYF. The CDR3 DNA sequence: TGTGCCAGAAGCTCGCCCCCCAGCGTGGGGGAGACCCAGTACTTC.

The rearrangement uses TRBV11-2 and TRBJ2-1; D ambiguous. The V gene lost 7 bases and the J gene lost 0 bases, with 16 bases spanning the gap. The CDR3 runs to 16 residues. Germline V gene sequence: CDR1 SGHAT, CDR2 FQNNGV. The CDR3 reads CASKTTLPSSYNEQFF. As DNA, the CDR3 is TGTGCCAGCAAGACCACCCTTCCGAGCTCCTACAATGAGCAGTTCTTC.

J is TRBJ1-5 and V is TRBV4-1; D remains unclear. The germline V and J ends were trimmed by 1 base and 7 bases, with 11 bases remaining between them. Germline-derived CDR1 and CDR2 are MGHRA and YSYEKL. The CDR3 loop spans 14 amino acids. The CDR3 coding sequence is TGCGCCAGCAGCCAAGGGACCTCGGGACAGCCCCAGCATTTT. Translated, it gives CASSQGTSGQPQHF.

The rearrangement links TRBV12-3 or TRBV12-4 to TRBJ2-3; no clear D. V was trimmed by 0 bases and J by 5 bases, leaving 3 bases between them. There are 12 residues in the CDR3. CDR3 nucleotides: TGTGCCAGCAGTTTAGCGGGAGATACGCAGTATTTT. Translation gives CASSLAGDTQYF.

V and J are TRBV9 and TRBJ2-7, with D perhaps assigned TRBD1 or TRBD2 (5 bases each). This CDR3 is 16 amino acids long. V was shortened by 0 bases and J by 4 bases, with 17 bases between the two germline ends. The germline V gene has CDR1 SGDLS and CDR2 YYNGEE. In DNA form, the CDR3 reads TGTGCCAGCAGCGTAGCCGTGGGGGATAAAGGGTACGAGCAGTACTTC. Translated, it gives CASSVAVGDKGYEQYF.

The chain joins TRBV7-2 to TRBJ2-2; possibly TRBD2 for D (5 bases). The V end lost 0 bases, the J end lost 1 base, and 6 bases lay between the germline ends. Germline lookup yields CDR1 SGHTA and CDR2 FQGNSA. CDR3 length: 15 residues. The CDR3, as DNA: TGTGCCAGCAGCTTAGCCGGGGTGAACACCGGGGAGCTGTTTTTT. As protein: CASSLAGVNTGELFF.

The V call is TRBV28, the J call TRBJ1-4, with 7 nucleotides matching TRBD1. This CDR3 region has 16 residues. Germline values: CDR1 MDHEN, CDR2 SYDVKM. V was clipped by 4 bases and J by 4 bases; unmatched bases: 9. CDR3 coding DNA: TGTGCCAGCAGTTCCCGGTGGGACAGCCTTAATGAAAAACTGTTTTTT. It specifies CASSSRWDSLNEKLFF.

V and J are TRBV19 and TRBJ1-1; D unresolved. The CDR3 length is 14 residues. Looked up from germline, CDR1 is LNHDA and CDR2 is SQIVND (reference sequence). V lost 3 bases and J lost 6, with 14 bases in between. The CDR3 nucleotides read TGTGCCAGTAGTATCGGGAAGGGAAGTTCTGAAGCTTTCTTT. Translation gives CASSIGKGSSEAFF.

This clone came up a few times. The chain combines TRBV11-3 with TRBJ2-7; TRBD1 matches 10 bases. V was pared by 4 bases and J by 2 bases, with 11 bases of the junction left unmatched. CDR1 and CDR2 (germline): SGHNT, YENEEA. CDR3 length: 17 residues. CDR3 sequence reads: CASSSRFGQGGPYEQYF. CDR3 bases: TGTGCCAGCAGCTCCCGGTTCGGACAGGGGGGCCCCTACGAGCAGTACTTC.

The chain uses TRBV5-8 and TRBJ1-5; D unresolved. From germline, CDR1 is SGHTS and CDR2 YDEGEE. V lost 2 bases to trimming and J lost 4 bases, with 7 bases between them. This CDR3 has 13 amino acids. Here the CDR3 reads CASSFRFNQPQHF. The CDR3 DNA reads TGTGCCAGCAGCTTCAGGTTTAATCAGCCCCAGCATTTT.

The chain has TRBV19 and TRBJ1-5, with 8 positions matching TRBD1. The CDR3 consists of 18 residues. Trimming cost V 2 bases and J 1 base; bases outside gene matches: 10. Germline assignment: CDR1 LNHDA and CDR2 SQIVND (reference sequence). The CDR3 loop is CASSILLDRVESNQPQHF. The CDR3 DNA is TGTGCCAGTAGTATATTGTTGGACAGGGTCGAAAGCAATCAGCCCCAGCATTTT.

The rearrangement links TRBV2 to TRBJ1-1; no clear D. The CDR3 runs 14 residues. V was trimmed by 3 bases and J by 3 bases, leaving 11 bases between them. Germline loops: CDR1 SNHLY, CDR2 FYNNEI. CDR3 sequence (DNA): TGTGCCAGCAGTGAGAGGGAATCGCACACTGAAGCTTTCTTT. It codes for CASSERESHTEAFF.

The V and J genes are TRBV28 and TRBJ1-2; 7 nucleotides line up with TRBD1. Germline lookup yields CDR1 MDHEN and CDR2 SYDVKM. The V segment lost 5 bases and the J segment 3 bases; nucleotides outside the gene matches: 12. This CDR3 region has 16 residues. CDR3 residues: CASSPMTGKLYYGYTF. The DNA of the CDR3 is TGTGCCAGCAGTCCTATGACAGGGAAGTTGTACTATGGCTACACCTTC.

The rearrangement uses TRBV28 and TRBJ1-6; 10 nucleotides agree with TRBD1. Per the germline V gene, CDR1 is MDHEN and CDR2 is SYDVKM. V shed 5 bases and J 10 bases; nucleotides not matched to a gene: 14. The CDR3 consists of 17 residues. CDR3 sequence (DNA): TGTGCCAGCAGTCGCTGGACAGGGGGGGGGAGTGGATCACCCCTCCACTTT. Translated, it gives CASSRWTGGGSGSPLHF.

V is TRBV4-2 and J is TRBJ1-1; D might be TRBD1 (6 bases). Germline CDR1 LGHNA, CDR2 YNFKEQ. This CDR3 is built from 15 residues. Trimming pared 5 bases from V and 1 base from J, leaving 14 bases between. The CDR3, as DNA: TGTGCCAGCAGCAACAGACAGGCGGAGAACACTGAAGCTTTCTTT. As protein: CASSNRQAENTEAFF.

This chain uses TRBV4-1 with TRBJ2-1; D is unclear. The germline V and J ends were trimmed by 4 bases and 0 bases, with 10 bases remaining between them. The germline gives CDR1 MGHRA, CDR2 YSYEKL. The CDR3 is 15 residues long. CDR3 loop: CASSRLESSYNEQFF. CDR3 sequence (DNA): TGCGCCAGCAGCCGGCTGGAGAGCTCCTACAATGAGCAGTTCTTC.

This chain connects TRBV5-4 to TRBJ2-7, with D perhaps TRBD1 (5 bases). The V and J ends lost 4 bases and 0 bases respectively, with 14 bases between them. Germline V CDR1 and CDR2: SGHNT, YYREEE (reference sequence). The CDR3 is made up of 15 amino acids. CDR3 residues: CASSPTWGSSYEQYF. CDR3 nucleotides: TGTGCCAGCAGCCCCACCTGGGGCAGCTCCTACGAGCAGTACTTC.